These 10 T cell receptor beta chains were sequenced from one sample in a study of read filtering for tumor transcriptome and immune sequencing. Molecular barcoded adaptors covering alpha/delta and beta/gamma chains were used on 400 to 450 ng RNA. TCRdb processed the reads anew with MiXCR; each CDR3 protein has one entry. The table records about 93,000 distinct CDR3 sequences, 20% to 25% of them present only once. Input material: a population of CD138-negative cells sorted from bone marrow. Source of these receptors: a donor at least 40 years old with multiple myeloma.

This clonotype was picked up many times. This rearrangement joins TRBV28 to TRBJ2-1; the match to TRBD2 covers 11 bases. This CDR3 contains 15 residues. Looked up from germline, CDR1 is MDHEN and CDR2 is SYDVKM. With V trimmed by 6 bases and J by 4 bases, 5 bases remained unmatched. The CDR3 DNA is TGTGCCAGCAGGCGCCGACTAGCGGGGTACAATGAGCAGTTCTTC. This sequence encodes CASRRRLAGYNEQFF.

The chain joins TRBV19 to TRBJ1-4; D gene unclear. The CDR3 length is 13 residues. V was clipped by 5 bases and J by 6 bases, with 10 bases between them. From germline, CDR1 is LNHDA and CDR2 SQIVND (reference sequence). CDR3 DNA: TGTGCCAGTAGTTTAACGATCGATGAAAAACTGTTTTTT. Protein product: CASSLTIDEKLFF. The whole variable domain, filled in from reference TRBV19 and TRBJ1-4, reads DGGITQSPKYLFRKEGQNVTLSCEQNLNHDAMYWYRQDPGQGLRLIYYSQIVNDFQKGDIAEGYSVSREKKESFPLTVTSAQKNPTAFYLCASSLTIDEKLFFGSGTQLSVL.

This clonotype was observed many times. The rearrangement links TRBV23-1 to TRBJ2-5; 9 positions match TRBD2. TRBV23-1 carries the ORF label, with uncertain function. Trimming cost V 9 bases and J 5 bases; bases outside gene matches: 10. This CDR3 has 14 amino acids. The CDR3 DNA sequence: TGCGCCAGGGGATTTAGCGGGGGCGGTGAGACCCAGTACTTC. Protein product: CARGFSGGGETQYF.

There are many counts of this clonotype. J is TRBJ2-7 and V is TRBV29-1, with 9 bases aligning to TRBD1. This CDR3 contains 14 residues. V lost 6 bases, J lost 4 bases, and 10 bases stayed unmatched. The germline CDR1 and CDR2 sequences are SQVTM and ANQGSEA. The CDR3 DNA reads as TGCAGCGTATCTCCGGGACAGGGTTTATACGAGCAGTACTTC. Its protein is CSVSPGQGLYEQYF.

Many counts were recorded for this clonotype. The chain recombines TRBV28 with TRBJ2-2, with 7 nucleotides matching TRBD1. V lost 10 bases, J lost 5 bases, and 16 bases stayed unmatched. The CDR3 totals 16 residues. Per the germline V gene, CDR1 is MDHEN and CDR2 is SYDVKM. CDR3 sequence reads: CATQFGAGGKTGELFF. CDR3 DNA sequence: TGTGCCACCCAGTTTGGTGCAGGGGGTAAGACCGGGGAGCTGTTTTTT.

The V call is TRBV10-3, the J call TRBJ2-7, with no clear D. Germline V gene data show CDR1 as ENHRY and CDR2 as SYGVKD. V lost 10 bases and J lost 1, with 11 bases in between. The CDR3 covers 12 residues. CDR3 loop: CATAPRSYEQYF. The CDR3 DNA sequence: TGTGCCACCGCGCCACGGTCCTACGAGCAGTACTTC.

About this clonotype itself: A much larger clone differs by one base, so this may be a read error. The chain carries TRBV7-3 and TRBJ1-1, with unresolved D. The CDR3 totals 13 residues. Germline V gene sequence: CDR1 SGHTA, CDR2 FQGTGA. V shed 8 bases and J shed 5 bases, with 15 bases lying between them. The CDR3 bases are TGTGCCAGCTGCTCCACATACAGAACTGAAGCTTTCTTT. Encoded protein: CASCSTYRTEAFF.

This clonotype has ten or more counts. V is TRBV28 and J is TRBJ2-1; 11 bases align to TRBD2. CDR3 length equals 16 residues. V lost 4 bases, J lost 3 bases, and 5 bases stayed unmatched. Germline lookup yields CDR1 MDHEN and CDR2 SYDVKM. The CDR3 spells CASSSSSGGNYNEQFF. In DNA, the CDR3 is TGTGCCAGCAGTTCCTCTAGCGGGGGGAACTACAATGAGCAGTTCTTC.

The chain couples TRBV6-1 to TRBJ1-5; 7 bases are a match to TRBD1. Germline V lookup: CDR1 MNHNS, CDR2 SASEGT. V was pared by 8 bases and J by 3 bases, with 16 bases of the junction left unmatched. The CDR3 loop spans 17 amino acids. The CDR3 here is CASLKKGGQANNQPQHF. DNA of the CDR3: TGTGCCAGCCTGAAGAAGGGAGGACAGGCTAACAATCAGCCCCAGCATTTT.

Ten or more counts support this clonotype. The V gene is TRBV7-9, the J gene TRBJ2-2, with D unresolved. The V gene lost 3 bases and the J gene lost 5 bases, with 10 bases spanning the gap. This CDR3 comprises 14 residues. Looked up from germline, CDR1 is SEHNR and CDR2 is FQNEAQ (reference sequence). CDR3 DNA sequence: TGTGCCAGCAGCTTCCTTTCACTAACCGGGGAGCTGTTTTTT. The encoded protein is CASSFLSLTGELFF.